The present entry profiles one T cell receptor (beta chain) with its context. The target antigen is unknown. V gave up 4 bases and J gave up 7 bases, with 11 bases separating them. CDR3 length: 13 amino acids. Germline V gene lookup returns CDR1 LNHDA and CDR2 SQIVND (reference sequence). The DNA input per sorted-subset replicate PCR was 200 ng, corresponding to some 30,000 T cell genomes. Sequencing used immunoSEQ multiplex PCR; TCRdb keeps in-frame clones, though not all of them. The sample includes over 950,000 clones, about 80% of them seen just once. These data come from a study of shared clonotypes between healthy human individuals. Study-level information: Ranging from 18 to 49 in age, donors were a couple of women and a few men.

Study-wide points: The sampled material consisted only of blood, and tissue repertoires are likely to differ. The diversity represented, both genetic and in exposure history, was limited by few donors.

The clonotype was recovered from a man in his late teens or twenties in good health. Some clones in this sample may be carry-over from other donors' samples. J is TRBJ1-5 and V is TRBV19; no firm D call. Sequenced material: memory CD4+ T cells from PBMCs. Specified subset: CD45RA-negative fraction. This CDR3 reads CASSRRVGQPQHF. As DNA, the CDR3 is TGTGCCAGTAGTAGGAGGGTTGGACAGCCCCAGCATTTT.